These 24 T cell receptor beta chains were sequenced from one sample in a study of blood T cells in healthy people across ages. Combining a sample-barcoded 5' primer with a J-beta primer mix, a second PCR ran for roughly 6 to 12 cycles. TCRdb redid the calling of the 5' RACE reads with MiXCR, one entry per CDR3 protein. The sample has around 1,600,000 distinct CDR3 sequences; approximately 39% are singletons. The sample taken for sequencing was blood. Receptor source: a woman aged 18-29 years in good health.

The V gene is TRBV9, the J gene TRBJ1-6, with D possibly TRBD1 on 5 matching bases. The CDR3 is 14 amino acids. Trimming pared 4 bases from V and 7 bases from J, leaving 12 bases between. Germline loops: CDR1 SGDLS, CDR2 YYNGEE. CDR3 sequence: CASSIREGNSPLHF. For the CDR3, the DNA is TGTGCCAGCAGCATACGGGAGGGGAATTCACCCCTCCACTTT.

This clonotype was detected only a few times. V and J are TRBV27 and TRBJ2-7; D might be TRBD1 (6 bases). Germline CDR1 reads MNHEY; CDR2 reads SMNVEV (reference sequence). The ends were cut back, 6 bases at V and 7 bases at J, with 19 bases in the middle. CDR3 length: 14 amino acids. CDR3 region: CASSPSLQGDEQYF. CDR3 bases: TGTGCCAGCAGCCCCTCGCTACAGGGCGATGAGCAGTACTTC.

This clonotype was recorded at least ten times. The chain couples TRBV4-1 to TRBJ2-1, with 9 bases lining up with TRBD2. V lost 1 base and J lost 7; bases outside the gene matches: 11. The germline V gene encodes CDR1 MGHRA and CDR2 YSYEKL. CDR3 length equals 17 residues. CDR3 sequence: CASSQAFGGGAGNEQFF. Here the CDR3 DNA reads TGCGCCAGCAGCCAAGCTTTTGGCGGGGGGGCCGGGAATGAGCAGTTCTTC.

Worth noting for this clonotype: A much larger clonotype is one base distant, so this may be a read error. V is TRBV10-3 and J is TRBJ1-2; a possible D gene is TRBD1 (6 bases). Germline assignment: CDR1 ENHRY and CDR2 SYGVKD. The V and J ends lost 8 bases and 4 bases respectively, with 26 bases between them. The CDR3 extends over 17 amino acids. The CDR3 loop is CAIFSNSRPGHIYGYTF. The CDR3 coding sequence is TGTGCCATCTTTTCCAATTCCCGACCGGGACACATCTATGGCTACACCTTC.

This clonotype was counted between two and nine times. The chain carries TRBV7-2 and TRBJ2-5, with D perhaps matching TRBD1 (6 bases). V lost 2 bases and J 4 bases, leaving 11 bases between the germline ends. The CDR3 totals 14 residues. Germline V gene data show CDR1 as SGHTA and CDR2 as FQGNSA. This CDR3 is CASSLNQGPETQYF. The CDR3 nucleotides read TGTGCCAGCAGCTTAAATCAGGGGCCAGAGACCCAGTACTTC.

The sample holds many counts of this clonotype. The CDR3 region is CAWSVRGAIYGYTF. DNA for the CDR3: TGTGCCTGGAGTGTAAGGGGGGCAATCTATGGCTACACCTTC. The V gene is TRBV30, the J gene TRBJ1-2; weak D call: TRBD1 (6 bases). Trimming left V 0 bases short and J 4 bases short, with 12 bases between. CDR3 length: 14 amino acids. CDR1 is GTSNPN, CDR2 SVGIG, per germline (reference sequence).

This clonotype was counted once. The chain joins TRBV28 to TRBJ2-4; D not resolved. The DNA end lines up better with TRBJ2-7; the J call may be wrong. The germline CDR1 and CDR2 sequences are MDHEN and SYDVKM. The CDR3 covers 12 residues. The CDR3 DNA follows: TGTGCCAGCAGCCTTAGGATCTCCGAGCAGTACTTC. Translated: CASSLRISEQYF.

The CDR3 sequence: CASSPRGLDSTEAFF. The CDR3 nucleotides read TGTGCCAGCAGTCCACGGGGCCTAGATAGCACTGAAGCTTTCTTT. The chain combines TRBV6-5 with TRBJ1-1; a possible D gene is TRBD1 (5 bases). Trimming pared 5 bases from V and 4 bases from J, leaving 17 bases between. The CDR3 contains 15 residues. The germline gives CDR1 MNHEY, CDR2 SVGAGI.

This clonotype came up a few times. The chain carries TRBV12-3 or TRBV12-4 and TRBJ2-7; D unclear. The CDR3 runs 17 residues. Trimming took off 5 bases at V and 5 bases at J, with 25 bases between the two ends. In DNA form, the CDR3 reads TGTGCCAGCAGTCTTGATCCCCTAAAATTTAATACCCACGAGCAGTACTTC. It is translated as CASSLDPLKFNTHEQYF.

This clonotype was seen a handful of times. The CDR3 reads CASSGAETPNYGYTF. For the CDR3, the DNA is TGTGCCAGCTCGGGGGCCGAGACCCCTAACTATGGCTACACCTTC. This rearrangement joins TRBV3-1 to TRBJ1-2, with a possible D match to TRBD1 (6 bases). V was pared by 8 bases and J by 0 bases, with 16 bases between. This CDR3 contains 15 residues. Germline lookup yields CDR1 LGHDT and CDR2 YNNKEL (reference sequence).

The chain links TRBV21-1 to TRBJ1-5. TRBV21-1 is classified as a pseudogene. This CDR3 region has 15 residues. CDR3 in amino acids: CASSFRWWGNQPQHF. The CDR3 DNA reads TGTGCCAGCAGCTTCCGGTGGTGGGGCAATCAGCCCCAGCATTTT.

This clonotype appeared once. A junction boundary mismatches the germline segment, possibly from a read error. J is TRBJ1-5 and V is TRBV28, with D unresolved. This CDR3 is 13 amino acids long. Germline V gives CDR1 MDHEN, CDR2 SYDVKM. This chain's CDR3 is CAGSSGPNQPQHF. The CDR3 bases are TGTGCCGGCAGTTCCGGGCCCAATCAGCCCCAGCATTTT.

V gene TRBV2 combines with J gene TRBJ1-4; no clear D gene. Germline values: CDR1 SNHLY, CDR2 FYNNEI. The CDR3 covers 15 residues. V was shortened by 4 bases and J by 0 bases, with 9 bases between the two germline ends. CDR3: CASSGHPATNEKLFF. The CDR3, as DNA: TGTGCCAGCAGTGGGCACCCGGCAACTAATGAAAAACTGTTTTTT.

This clonotype showed up just once. Possible read error: a much larger clone is one base away. This rearrangement joins TRBV6-2 or TRBV6-3 to TRBJ2-1, with 8 nucleotides matching TRBD2. The DNA matches TRBJ2-7 better at its end, which makes the J call doubtful. The CDR3 loop spans 15 amino acids. CDR1 and CDR2 (germline): MNHEY, SVGEGT. This CDR3 is CASSYTSGVYNEQYF. CDR3 sequence (DNA): TGTGCCAGCAGTTATACTAGCGGAGTCTACAATGAGCAGTACTTC.

The rearrangement links TRBV10-3 to TRBJ2-1; 10 bases map to TRBD2. V was pared by 8 bases and J by 8 bases, with 9 bases of the junction left unmatched. This CDR3 has 14 residues. Germline CDR1 ENHRY, CDR2 SYGVKD. For the CDR3, the DNA is TGTGCCATCGGGACTAGCGTTAGAGGGGATGAGCAGTTCTTC. It is translated as CAIGTSVRGDEQFF.

This clonotype was detected a few times. The J gene is TRBJ1-2, the V gene TRBV5-1; the match to TRBD1 covers 12 bases. V trimming: 4 bases; J trimming: 4 bases; junction bases outside the gene matches: 5. Germline V CDR1 and CDR2: SGHRS, YFSETQ. The CDR3 spans 15 residues. The CDR3 nucleotides read TGCGCCAGCAGCGAGGGGACAGGGGGCAGCTATGGCTACACCTTC. Protein: CASSEGTGGSYGYTF.

Worth noting for this clonotype: The CDR3 ends on some other residue instead of the conserved phenylalanine or tryptophan, so this is likely a read error. J is TRBJ1-2 and V is TRBV10-2; D gene ambiguous. V was pared by 5 bases and J by 2 bases, with 9 bases between. Germline V gene data show CDR1 as WSHSY and CDR2 as SAAADI. The CDR3 consists of 13 residues. In DNA form, the CDR3 reads TGCGCCAGCAGTACCCCCAGGAACTATGGCTACACCATC. Its translation: CASSTPRNYGYTI.

This chain uses TRBV6-2 or TRBV6-3 with TRBJ1-5; TRBD1 is a possible D gene (6 bases). This CDR3 has 17 residues. Germline values: CDR1 MNHEY, CDR2 SVGEGT. The ends were cut back, 6 bases at V and 7 bases at J, with 25 bases in the middle. The CDR3 DNA reads TGTGCCAGCAGCCAAAAATCCGGACGGGGCACAGGGCAGCCCCAGCATTTT. This sequence encodes CASSQKSGRGTGQPQHF.

The chain is built from TRBV24-1 and TRBJ2-7, with TRBD1 identical over 8 bases. V shed 4 bases and J 7 bases; nucleotides not matched to a gene: 14. The CDR3 runs 16 residues. Germline V gene lookup returns CDR1 KGHDR and CDR2 SFDVKD. CDR3 sequence reads: CATSDFGQGGGNEQYF. CDR3 nucleotides: TGTGCCACCAGTGACTTTGGACAGGGAGGTGGCAATGAGCAGTACTTC.

As concerns this clonotype: A read error is possible here, since a much larger clone lies one base away. V gene TRBV29-1 combines with J gene TRBJ2-3; 7 bases line up with TRBD2. Germline CDR1 is SQVTM and CDR2 is ANQGSEA. This CDR3 comprises 13 residues. The ends lost 6 bases at V and 4 bases at J; junction bases unmatched: 7. The CDR3 sequence is CSVAGISADTQYF. In DNA, the CDR3 is TGCAGCGTAGCGGGGATTAGCGCAGATACGCAGTATTTT.

This sequence joins TRBV18 and TRBJ1-1; D unresolved. The CDR3 spans 16 residues. Trimming removed 6 bases from V and 1 base from J, with 18 bases in between. Germline assignment: CDR1 KGHSH and CDR2 LQKENI. The CDR3 region has the DNA TGTGCCAGCTCCCCCACGTCGCCCGGAGGGAACACTGAAGCTTTCTTT. Amino acid sequence: CASSPTSPGGNTEAFF.

Remarks on this clonotype: Germline and junction disagree at one end, which may indicate a read error. The rearrangement joins TRBV7-2 to TRBJ2-5; either TRBD1 or TRBD2 may supply D (5 bases each). CDR1 SGHTA and CDR2 FQGNSA come from the germline V gene. CDR3 length: 13 residues. CDR3 residues: CASRSGPQEAQYF. The DNA for the CDR3 is TGTGCCAGCAGATCGGGACCACAAGAGGCCCAGTACTTC. The variable domain in full, completed from reference TRBV7-2 and TRBJ2-5, reads GAGVSQSPSNKVTEKGKDVELRCDPISGHTALYWYRQSLGQGLEFLIYFQGNSAPDKSGLPSDRFSAERTGGSVSTLTIQRTQQEDSAVYLCASRSGPQEAQYFGPGTRLLVL.

This clonotype was detected a few times. This chain links TRBV12-3 or TRBV12-4 with TRBJ2-1, with D possibly TRBD1 on 6 matching bases. Trimming took 7 bases from V and 8 from J, leaving 15 bases between them. CDR3 length equals 13 residues. The CDR3 region is CASTTGLDDEQFF. CDR3 bases: TGTGCCAGCACAACAGGGTTGGACGATGAGCAGTTCTTC.

This clonotype was counted a few times. V is TRBV10-2 and J is TRBJ1-2; D gene ambiguous. The CDR3 runs to 11 residues. Germline V gives CDR1 WSHSY, CDR2 SAAADI. V lost 6 bases and J 4 bases, leaving 6 bases between the germline ends. The CDR3 nucleotides are TGCGCCAGCAGGGACGGCTATGGCTACACCTTC. Its translation is CASRDGYGYTF.